One sample yielded the 23 T cell receptor beta chains listed below, sequenced in a study of T-cell reconstitution after alpha-beta-depleted transplantation in children. Using unique molecular identifiers, the investigators prepared the TCRbeta library. TCRdb itself ran the PCR reads through MiXCR, one entry per CDR3 protein. The table includes over 150,000 distinct CDR3 sequences, roughly 6.3% detected once. The specimen comprised PBMCs, sampled before TCRalphabeta/CD19-depleted stem cell transplant. The receptors were sampled from a girl under three years old with combined immunodeficiency, due to receive a stem cell transplant.

Ten or more counts support this clonotype. The CDR3 protein is CASSTGQGAIEAFF. The CDR3 DNA reads TGTGCCAGCTCGACGGGACAGGGAGCCATTGAAGCTTTCTTT. J is TRBJ1-1 and V is TRBV18, with 9 positions matching TRBD1. Losses at the gene ends were 6 bases for V and 7 bases for J; bases not matched to a gene: 9. This CDR3 region has 14 residues. The germline V gene has CDR1 KGHSH and CDR2 LQKENI.

In this sample, this clonotype turned up many times. The chain uses TRBV18 and TRBJ2-7; a possible D gene is TRBD2 (7 bases). CDR3 length: 14 residues. Between the trimmed V and J ends, which lost 4 bases and 3 bases, there was a span of 13 bases. Germline V CDR1 and CDR2: KGHSH, LQKENI. The CDR3 region has the DNA TGTGCCAGCTCACAAGCGGGACAAGGCTACGAGCAGTACTTC. Amino acid sequence: CASSQAGQGYEQYF.

This clonotype was seen repeatedly, ten times or more. The DNA for the CDR3 is TGTGCCAGCGGAGCGGGATGGAAATATTTACGCAATGAGCAGTTCTTC. Protein sequence: CASGAGWKYLRNEQFF. The V call is TRBV27, the J call TRBJ2-1; 7 bases are a match to TRBD2. J lost 6 bases, V lost 8 bases, and 16 bases had no gene match. CDR3 size: 16 residues. Looked up from germline, CDR1 is MNHEY and CDR2 is SMNVEV (reference sequence).

The table lists this clonotype with many counts. This chain links TRBV18 with TRBJ1-1; possible D gene TRBD1, 5 bases. This CDR3 has 15 residues. Trimming removed 1 base at V and 2 bases at J, with 11 bases between. CDR1 and CDR2 from the germline V gene are KGHSH and LQKENI. CDR3 bases: TGTGCCAGCTCACCACGGGCAGGGCTTAACACTGAAGCTTTCTTT. It translates to CASSPRAGLNTEAFF.

V usage is TRBV18 and J usage is TRBJ2-7; 7 bases align to TRBD1. Germline V gene lookup returns CDR1 KGHSH and CDR2 LQKENI. The CDR3 consists of 18 residues. Losses at the gene ends were 0 bases for V and 0 bases for J; bases not matched to a gene: 11. The CDR3 sequence: CASSPPGQLPALSYEQYF. The CDR3 DNA reads TGTGCCAGCTCACCACCGGGACAGCTTCCCGCCCTCTCCTACGAGCAGTACTTC.

Points on this clonotype: A single base separates this from a much larger clone, so it may be a read error. The DNA of the CDR3 is TGTGCCTGGAGCCCCGGGACAGGGTGCGGGGAGCTGTTTTTT. It codes for CAWSPGTGCGELFF. The V call is TRBV30, the J call TRBJ2-2, with 9 positions matching TRBD1. The CDR3 spans 14 residues. Germline loops: CDR1 GTSNPN, CDR2 SVGIG (reference sequence). V lost 3 bases, J lost 7 bases, and 6 bases stayed unmatched.

This clonotype was counted ten times or more. The chain has TRBV13 and TRBJ2-7; D assignment may be TRBD1 or TRBD2 (8 bases each). This CDR3 region has 18 residues. V was clipped by 3 bases and J by 2 bases, with 23 bases between them. CDR1 and CDR2 (germline): PRHDT, FYEKMQ (reference sequence). The CDR3 is CASSFVTGGAGVPYEQYF. For the CDR3, the DNA is TGTGCCAGCAGCTTCGTTACAGGGGGAGCGGGAGTCCCCTACGAGCAGTACTTC.

This clonotype was recorded at least ten times. CDR3 protein: CASSPPPGSPDTQYF. The CDR3 DNA reads as TGTGCCAGCAGTCCACCTCCCGGGAGTCCAGATACGCAGTATTTT. The V call is TRBV28, the J call TRBJ2-3; D may be TRBD2 (6 bases). V lost 5 bases and J lost 4, with 16 bases in between. The CDR3 totals 15 residues. CDR1 is MDHEN and CDR2 is SYDVKM in the germline V gene.

The sample holds many counts of this clonotype. The J gene is TRBJ2-7, the V gene TRBV20-1, with 11 bases matching TRBD2. Germline V CDR1 and CDR2: DFQATT, SNEGSKA (reference sequence). The V segment lost 6 bases and the J segment 2 bases; nucleotides outside the gene matches: 15. CDR3 length: 17 residues. In nucleotides, the CDR3 is TGCAGTGCGTTCGAACGACTAGCGGGATTAACCCCCTACGAGCAGTACTTC. Translation: CSAFERLAGLTPYEQYF.

With regard to this clonotype: A much more abundant neighbour one base away suggests this may be a read error. The chain has TRBV11-1 and TRBJ2-5; no clear D. The germline V gene encodes CDR1 SGHAT and CDR2 FQDESV (reference sequence). Deletions cut 8 bases from V and 5 bases from J, with 21 bases between. The CDR3 sequence is 15 residues long. CDR3 nucleotides: TGTGCCAGCGCGACAACAGTGGTGTTTGTGGAGACCCAGTACTTC. Protein product: CASATTVVFVETQYF.

This clonotype has at least ten counts. V usage is TRBV20-1 and J usage is TRBJ2-7; 7 bases are shared with TRBD2. The CDR3 is 13 amino acids. The V gene end was trimmed by 5 bases and the J gene end by 9 bases; junction bases not matched to a gene: 13. Looked up from germline, CDR1 is DFQATT and CDR2 is SNEGSKA (reference sequence). In nucleotides, the CDR3 is TGCAGTGCTGGCGAACCGGGACTAAGCCTGCAGTACTTC. It yields the protein CSAGEPGLSLQYF.

This clonotype was seen ten or more times. V is TRBV9 and J is TRBJ2-5, with 14 bases aligning to TRBD2. Germline CDR1 reads SGDLS; CDR2 reads YYNGEE. This CDR3 has 17 residues. The junction had 6 bases not matched to a gene; V was cut back by 0 bases and J by 5 bases. The CDR3 DNA sequence: TGTGCCAGCAGCGTAGGACTAGCGGGGGGGATCAGGGAGACCCAGTACTTC. The encoded protein is CASSVGLAGGIRETQYF.

The table lists this clonotype with many counts. V usage is TRBV7-3 and J usage is TRBJ2-2, with 7 bases fitting TRBD2. After removal of 4 bases from V and 7 bases from J, the junction contained 6 bases not matched to a gene. Germline lookup yields CDR1 SGHTA and CDR2 FQGTGA. This CDR3 contains 14 residues. CDR3 DNA sequence: TGTGCCAGCAGCTCCGGGGGGTCGAGCGGGGAGCTGTTTTTT. This codes for CASSSGGSSGELFF.

This clonotype was recorded at least ten times. This CDR3 reads CATSDPSAVDEQYF. In DNA, the CDR3 is TGTGCCACCAGTGACCCGAGCGCGGTGGACGAGCAGTACTTC. The chain recombines TRBV24-1 with TRBJ2-7; no clear D gene. This CDR3 is 14 amino acids long. CDR1 and CDR2 (germline): KGHDR, SFDVKD. V was cut by 4 bases and J by 5 bases, with 14 bases left in between.

At least ten counts were recorded for this clonotype. The rearrangement joins TRBV12-3 or TRBV12-4 to TRBJ2-1; D is possibly TRBD1 or TRBD2 (5 bases each). The CDR3 runs 16 residues. V dropped 7 bases and J dropped 5 bases, with 21 bases sitting between them. The CDR3 DNA reads TGTGCCAGCACCGATAGACCCGGGACGCCTAACAATGAGCAGTTCTTC. Amino acid sequence: CASTDRPGTPNNEQFF.

This clonotype was seen at least ten times. V is TRBV5-6 and J is TRBJ1-6; 9 bases map to TRBD1. The CDR3 loop spans 18 amino acids. CDR1 and CDR2 (germline): SGHDT, YYEEEE. The J segment lost 3 bases and the V segment lost 4 bases, leaving 11 bases of the junction unmatched. The CDR3 nucleotides are TGTGCCAGCAGCCACGGGACCGGGACAGGGCTCTATAATTCACCCCTCCACTTT. Translated: CASSHGTGTGLYNSPLHF. Supplemented by reference TRBV5-6 and TRBJ1-6, the full variable domain reads DAGVTQSPTHLIKTRGQQVTLRCSPKSGHDTVSWYQQALGQGPQFIFQYYEEEERQRGNFPDRFSGHQFPNYSSELNVNALLLGDSALYLCASSHGTGTGLYNSPLHFGNGTRLTVT.

This clonotype was counted only a few times. This chain uses TRBV19 with TRBJ2-1; D gene uncertain. The CDR3 loop spans 14 amino acids. The V end was cut by 3 bases, the J end by 6 bases, with 12 bases between. Germline V gene sequence: CDR1 LNHDA, CDR2 SQIVND (reference sequence). This chain's CDR3 is CASSMLGTLNEQFF. The DNA of the CDR3 is TGTGCCAGTAGTATGCTGGGTACCCTCAATGAGCAGTTCTTC. The variable domain in full, with the rest retrieved from reference TRBV19 and TRBJ2-1, is DGGITQSPKYLFRKEGQNVTLSCEQNLNHDAMYWYRQDPGQGLRLIYYSQIVNDFQKGDIAEGYSVSREKKESFPLTVTSAQKNPTAFYLCASSMLGTLNEQFFGPGTRLTVL.

This clonotype was picked up many times. This chain uses TRBV7-3 with TRBJ2-1, with 10 positions matching TRBD2. Germline values: CDR1 SGHTA, CDR2 FQGTGA. J gave up 4 bases and V 5 bases, and 8 bases lay outside the gene matches. The CDR3 loop spans 16 amino acids. The CDR3 coding sequence is TGTGCCAGCAGCCCAAAACAGCGGGGGGGGTACAATGAGCAGTTCTTC. Its translation is CASSPKQRGGYNEQFF.

The chain carries TRBV12-3 or TRBV12-4 and TRBJ1-2, with D uncertain. V was cut by 8 bases and J by 3 bases, with 16 bases left in between. The CDR3 covers 14 residues. CDR3 coding DNA: TGTGCCAGCGGCTTTGGGCTCCTCTACTATGGCTACACCTTC. Translation: CASGFGLLYYGYTF.

This clonotype was found many times. Compared with germline, one end of the junction differs, possibly owing to a read error. The V call is TRBV20-1, the J call TRBJ2-1; TRBD2 agrees at 12 bases. Germline V gene lookup returns CDR1 DFQATT and CDR2 SNEGSKA (reference sequence). This CDR3 has 14 amino acids. This chain's CDR3 is CSARGLAGILEQFF. DNA of the CDR3: TGCAGTGCCAGAGGACTAGCGGGAATCCTAGAGCAGTTCTTC.

This chain uses TRBV30 with TRBJ1-4, with D possibly being TRBD1 (6 bases). Looked up from germline, CDR1 is GTSNPN and CDR2 is SVGIG (reference sequence). With 0 bases removed from V and 10 bases from J, the gap between germline ends came to 12 bases. The CDR3 is made up of 13 amino acids. CDR3 in amino acids: CAWSVGGAGKLFF. For the CDR3, the DNA is TGTGCCTGGAGTGTAGGGGGAGCGGGAAAACTGTTTTTT.

Many counts were recorded for this clonotype. The gene calls are TRBV7-6 and TRBJ2-3; D perhaps matches TRBD2 (5 bases). In germline, CDR1 is SGHVS, CDR2 FNYEAQ. The CDR3 is 13 residues long. Trimming left V 0 bases short and J 5 bases short, with 6 bases between. DNA of the CDR3: TGTGCCAGCAGCTTAGCGCGGGTAGATACGCAGTATTTT. The encoded protein is CASSLARVDTQYF.

This clonotype was counted at least ten times. The J gene is TRBJ2-3, the V gene TRBV4-1; 7 positions match TRBD2. The CDR3 consists of 15 residues. J lost 0 bases, V lost 2 bases, and 2 bases had no gene match. From germline, CDR1 is MGHRA and CDR2 YSYEKL. CDR3 residues: CASSQLADSTDTQYF. The CDR3 DNA follows: TGCGCCAGCAGCCAACTAGCGGATAGCACAGATACGCAGTATTTT.